This T cell receptor (beta chain) is drawn from a study of cytomegalovirus exposure and HLA in healthy donors (dated by TCRdb to about 2017). Background for the entire study: In an earlier analysis of 587 of the donors, 276 Gb of sequence data and approximately 120 million unique TCR beta sequences from about 179 million T cells were reported. About 310 gigabases of sequencing data and approximately 84 million unique TCR sequences were included in an early release covering roughly 600 HLA-typed donors. Among the roughly 410 genotyped donors, around 79% belonged to the genetic ancestry cluster associated with self-reported Caucasian donors. The study aimed to test whether signatures of past pathogen exposure could be identified by cataloging public T cell receptors. The T cell repertoires of 550 to 850 subjects were profiled by immunosequencing and related to cytomegalovirus serostatus. In addition to the first cohort of approximately 670 subjects, a separate validation cohort of over 90 different subjects was used. To predict cytomegalovirus infection status, the study combined high-throughput TCR immunosequencing, statistical association of individual TCRs with disease status, and machine learning. In a later analysis, previously published TCR beta repertoires from about 640 donors were re-analyzed and high-resolution HLA genotyping was added so that TCR occurrence patterns could be studied. Rather than using new phenotypic data, the later analysis identified candidate immune exposures from TCR beta sequences and from how often those sequences occurred across donors. An earlier analysis of 587 of the donors used high-throughput TCR beta sequencing to judge whether each TCR beta V gene segment behaved as functional or pseudogenic. Donor age, sex, ethnicity and CMV serostatus were compiled alongside the repertoire data. Genome-wide SNP genotypes for about 55% of the 666 donors were used in a later genetic analysis, which treated that subset as a discovery cohort. Every repertoire in the discovery cohort had been generated on one and the same sequencing platform. HLA typing included class I and class II loci at four-digit resolution. The number of typed donors differed by locus: about 620-630 for A, B, C, DRB1 and DQB1; roughly 510 for DQA1; around 610 for DPA1; and around 450 for DPB1. A few DR-DQ haplotypes were handled as single units for association and clustering because linkage in the cohort was strong. Among some 410 genotyped donors of the cohort, an average of about 240,000 unique TCR beta nucleotide sequences were sequenced per donor, roughly a sixth of them non-productive. Overall study results and their limits: In a later analysis, TCR association rates were found to vary across HLA loci, with the most associated TCRs seen for DRB1 alleles and the fewest for HLA-C alleles. Strong co-occurrence of HLA alleles, especially DR and DQ, made assigning TCR associations to individual alleles difficult. In a later analysis, some 17,000 TCR beta sequences were associated with specific HLA alleles at a false discovery rate of 0.05. According to a later genetic analysis, donors in an Asian-associated ancestry cluster had fewer N-insertions in productive TCRs than the approximately 670-donor mean. In a later genetic analysis, a missense DCLRE1C variant was associated with V-gene and J-gene trimming of TCR beta chains, and the association was replicated in an independent cohort. Because the 87-base-pair reads could not distinguish some IMGT-functional V segments, including TRBV6-2 and TRBV6-3, those segments were excluded. HLA typing was unavailable for some donors at each locus, so association tests used only the typed subset. A further reported finding was that TCR beta sequences accurately predicted the HLA-A and HLA-B alleles for most subjects in the first cohort. Most TCR sequences were observed very rarely across donors, whereas some public TCRs were present in many individuals. In an earlier analysis of some 550 of the donors, most TCR beta V segments were observed in productive rearrangements about 90% or about 30% of the time, broadly matching IMGT annotations. A group of highly shared sequence variants was considered likely to be a technical artifact of the sequencing pipeline. The presence/absence analyses assumed that sequencing depth was roughly uniform across donors, and that assumption may not be true. Only TCR beta chains were sequenced in this cohort, and the absence of alpha or paired-chain data limited detectable features. The earlier analysis of around 600 of the donors excluded 15 to 20 rarely observed V segments, including chromosome 9 orphons, because counts were too low. According to a later analysis, parvovirus B19, influenza, CMV and Epstein-Barr virus appeared linked to several top co-occurrence clusters. CMV serostatus was the only immune exposure information available for the cohort. Compared with equally common non-associated chains, HLA-associated TCR beta chains in a later analysis were more clonally expanded and had lower generation probabilities. Linkage disequilibrium might explain the correlated functional status among segregating V segments, but an unknown experimental factor could not be excluded. Most CMV-associated TCR beta chains appeared to be HLA-restricted in a later analysis, and the HLA associations seemed to be driven largely by CMV exposure. In both the original and validation cohorts, the classifier was reported to diagnose cytomegalovirus status with high specificity and sensitivity. The study gave a list of 150 to 200 TCR beta chains associated with cytomegalovirus. The authors suggested that the approach could potentially be extended to other disease states and immunological phenotypes. In vitro tests confirmed that a few of the cytomegalovirus-associated TCR beta chains recognize cytomegalovirus antigens.

The cohort consisted of 670 or so healthy bone marrow donors. At the time of sampling, every cohort member was nominally healthy, though immune exposures that went unrecorded were likely present. The donor tested CMV seropositive, placing the donor among the 289 seropositive members of the cohort. Every donor gave a peripheral blood sample, and the peripheral blood mononuclear cells from that sample were used for TCR beta sequencing. The Qiagen DNeasy Blood Extraction Kit was used to extract genomic DNA from the blood cell samples. Libraries came from the immunoSEQ multiplex PCR assay. For the multiplex PCR, a mixture combining 60 forward primers for TCR Vbeta segments and 13 reverse primers for TCR Jbeta segments was used. The CDR3 region of rearranged TCR beta genes was amplified from genomic DNA with a multiplex PCR assay. On the Illumina HiSeq System, the amplified TCR beta libraries were sequenced as 87-base-pair reads. The published analysis was carried out like this. A later analysis tallied around 87 million unique TCR beta chains across the 610 or so repertoires, and about 10 million of those chains were shared by two or more donors. Raw reads were error-corrected and collapsed into unique sequences with a nearest-neighbor algorithm that merged closely related sequences to remove PCR and sequencing errors. Alignment of CDR3 sequences to IMGT reference sequences was used to assign V, D and J gene segments. For a sequence to be retained, at least a six-nucleotide match to both a V gene segment and a J gene segment was required. Rearrangements were called productive when the CDR3 lacked stop codons and stayed in frame with V and J; all others were non-productive. CDR3 was defined according to IMGT convention as the region running from the second conserved V-encoded cysteine to the conserved J-encoded phenylalanine. In an earlier analysis of roughly 610 of the donors, sequences lacking an unambiguous match to a single V gene segment were excluded. An earlier analysis of several hundred of the donors called V segments functional above 56.7% productive rearrangements and segregating when the between-donor standard deviation exceeded 5%. A statistical classification framework was developed to diagnose cytomegalovirus status using the catalog of TCR beta chain sequences. A later analysis assigned V and J genes by comparing TCR nucleotide sequences with IMGT/GENE-DB human TR gene sequences. In a later analysis, CDR3 sequences and most-parsimonious VDJ recombination scenarios were assigned using the TCRdist pipeline. In a later analysis, each TCR beta chain was defined by its CDR3 amino acid sequence together with its V-gene family, and reads without a unique V-gene family were excluded. In a later analysis, 500 to 650 highly shared, low-generation-probability nucleotide sequences were removed to address suspected cross-contamination and a sequencing artifact. A later analysis calculated a clonal expansion index for each public chain from normalized within-repertoire ranks of inferred template counts. A later analysis computed generation probabilities with a VDJ recombination model fitted to out-of-frame rearrangements, and checked the results against IGoR. In a later analysis, hypergeometric tests were used to score TCR-TCR, TCR-HLA and TCR-CMV co-occurrence, with a repertoire-size bias correction applied to TCR pairs. In a later analysis, false discovery rates were estimated by permuting HLA or CMV assignments 20 times. A later analysis grouped co-occurring TCRs with DBSCAN, adding TCRdist sequence similarity when clustering within HLA-allele-positive subsets. Co-occurrence clustering excluded repertoires with fewer than 30,000 or more than 120,000 public chains, plus five with anomalous nucleotide sharing. TCRdb provides this immuneACCESS table in a form limited to in-frame rearrangements. Some clones are lacking; in checked studies, under half of them reflect an unresolved V gene, and why the rest are absent is not known. D and trimming come from the DNA, and the V and J calls and clone size come from that table. The table for this sample lists 55,000 to 75,000 clones; 55% to 75% of them were counted only once. The top ten clonotypes cover about a sixth of the sample.

From the cysteine through the phenylalanine, the CDR3 covers 13 amino acids. Just CDR3 DNA is preserved here, 39 bases in frame from base 1. Taken from the germline V gene, the CDR1 and CDR2 loops are SGHTA and FQGNSA. The germline ends are 14 bases apart after V is trimmed by 5 bases and J by 9 bases. This clone was counted only a few times. Its antigen is not yet known. One base away there is no much larger clone; base qualities are not given. The sequence joins TRBV7-2 to TRBJ1-5; the D gene cannot be resolved reliably. The sequence was collected from a man aged 40-49 years in good health and CMV-seropositive. The specimen sequenced was PBMCs. The CDR3 region has the sequence CASSPGFVGPQHF. The DNA is as follows: TGTGCCAGCAGCCCAGGCTTCGTTGGGCCCCAGCATTTT.